This T cell receptor beta chain was sequenced during a study of T cell repertoires in cytomegalovirus infection. Germline V gives CDR1 ENHRY, CDR2 SYGVKD. The CDR3 length is 16 residues. V was pared by 4 bases and J by 5 bases, with 18 bases between. This clonotype was seen a handful of times. Antigen unknown. TCRdb recomputed calls from the reads with MiXCR, one row per CDR3 protein. The sample consists of fewer than 1,000,000 distinct CDR3 sequences, about a third of them appearing once. The chain recombines TRBV10-3 with TRBJ2-1; D tentatively fits TRBD1 or TRBD2 (5 bases each). Sequences were derived from cultured CD8+ T cells from PBMCs, sampled from culture after CMV antigen stimulation. This TCR was sampled from a human donor in good health (CMV status not recorded). Some clones in this sample may be carry-over from other donors' samples. This CDR3 reads CAISGGTDTPNNEQFF. In DNA, the CDR3 is TGTGCCATCAGTGGTGGGACGGATACTCCTAACAATGAGCAGTTCTTC.